This TCR beta chain appears in the sequencing data of a study of T cells expressing NK-cell markers. CDR1 is KGHDR, CDR2 SFDVKD, per germline. This CDR3 region has 16 residues. Turning to this clonotype: Its target is not known.

Regarding the study as a whole: Dominant NKG2C+ clonotypes were found to form 1.0-7.0% of CD8+ T cells in six donors.

Generation of TCR beta cDNA was performed by 5'RACE template switching incorporating UMIs. TCRdb re-analyzed the 5' RACE reads; it lists each CDR3 protein once, without DNA. Its listing shows 300,000 to 500,000 distinct CDR3 sequences. This clonotype originated in a woman between 50 and 59 years old in good health. The chain joins TRBV24-1 to TRBJ1-5. Sample: blood T cells: a sorted CD56 or NKG2C T cell subset, CD4+ or CD8+ T cells, or bulk PBMC T cells (not recorded which). The CDR3 spells CATSGADPGTHQPQHF.